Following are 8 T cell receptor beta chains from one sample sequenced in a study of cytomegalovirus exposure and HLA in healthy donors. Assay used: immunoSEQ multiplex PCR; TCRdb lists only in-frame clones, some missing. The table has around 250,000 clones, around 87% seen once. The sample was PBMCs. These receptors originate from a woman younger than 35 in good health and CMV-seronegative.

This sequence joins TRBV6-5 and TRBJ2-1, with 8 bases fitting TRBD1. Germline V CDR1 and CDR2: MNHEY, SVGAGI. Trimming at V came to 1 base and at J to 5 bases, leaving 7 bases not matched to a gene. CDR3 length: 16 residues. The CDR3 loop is CASSYFRQGFDNEQFF. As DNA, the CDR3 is TGTGCCAGCAGTTACTTTCGACAGGGGTTCGACAATGAGCAGTTCTTC.

CDR3 residues: CASSLGQSHNSPLHF. DNA of the CDR3: TGTGCCAGCAGTCTTGGACAGAGCCATAATTCACCCCTCCACTTT. The chain uses TRBV7-3 and TRBJ1-6; TRBD1 might be the D (6 bases). V lost 6 bases to trimming and J lost 5 bases, with 14 bases between them. The CDR3 contains 15 residues. Germline-derived CDR1 and CDR2 are SGHTA and FQGTGA.

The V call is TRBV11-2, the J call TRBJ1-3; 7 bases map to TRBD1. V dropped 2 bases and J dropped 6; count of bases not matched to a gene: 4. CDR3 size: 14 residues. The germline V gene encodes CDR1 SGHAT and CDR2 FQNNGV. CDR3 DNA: TGTGCCAGCAGCTTAATAAAGGGGGCAAACACCATATATTTT. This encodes CASSLIKGANTIYF.

The CDR3 nucleotides are TGCAGCGGGGGGGGGCAGCAAGAGACCCAGTACTTC. Translating it yields CSGGGQQETQYF. The V and J genes are TRBV29-1 and TRBJ2-5, with D possibly TRBD2 on 7 matching bases. The V and J ends lost 7 bases and 2 bases respectively, with 11 bases between them. Germline CDR1 and CDR2: SQVTM and ANQGSEA. The CDR3 sequence is 12 residues long.

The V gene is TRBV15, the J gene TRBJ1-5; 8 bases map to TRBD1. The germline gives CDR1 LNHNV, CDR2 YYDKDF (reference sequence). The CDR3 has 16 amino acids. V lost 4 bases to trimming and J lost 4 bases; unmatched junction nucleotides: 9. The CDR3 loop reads CATSKRGQGDNQPQHF. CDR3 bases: TGTGCCACCAGCAAAAGAGGACAGGGCGATAATCAGCCCCAGCATTTT. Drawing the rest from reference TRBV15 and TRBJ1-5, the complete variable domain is DAMVIQNPRYQVTQFGKPVTLSCSQTLNHNVMYWYQQKSSQAPKLLFHYYDKDFNNEADTPDNFQSRRPNTSFCFLDIRSPGLGDTAMYLCATSKRGQGDNQPQHFGDGTRLSIL.

In DNA, the CDR3 is TGCGCCAGCAGCCAAGATACGAGCTATAGCAATCAGCCCCAGCATTTT. This codes for CASSQDTSYSNQPQHF. The chain is built from TRBV4-1 and TRBJ1-5; no definite D call. Trimming took 0 bases from V and 0 from J, leaving 9 bases between them. CDR1 and CDR2 from the germline V gene are MGHRA and YSYEKL. The CDR3 is 16 residues long.

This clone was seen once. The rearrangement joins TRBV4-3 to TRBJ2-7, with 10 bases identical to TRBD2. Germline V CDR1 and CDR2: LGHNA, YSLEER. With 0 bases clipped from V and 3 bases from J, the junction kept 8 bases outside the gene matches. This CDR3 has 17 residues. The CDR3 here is CASSQEGKAGGFYEQYF. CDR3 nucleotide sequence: TGCGCCAGCAGCCAAGAGGGAAAAGCGGGGGGGTTCTACGAGCAGTACTTC.

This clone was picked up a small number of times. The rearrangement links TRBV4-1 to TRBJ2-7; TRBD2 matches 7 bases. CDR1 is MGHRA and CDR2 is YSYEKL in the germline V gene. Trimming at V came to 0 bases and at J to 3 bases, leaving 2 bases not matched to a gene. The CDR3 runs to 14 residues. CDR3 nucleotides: TGCGCCAGCAGCCAAGACCGGACTAGCTACGAGCAGTACGTC. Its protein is CASSQDRTSYEQYV.